The clone carrying this T cell receptor (beta chain) occurred once. No antigen is known for it. Sequencing used immunoSEQ multiplex PCR; TCRdb keeps in-frame clones, though not all of them. This sample has about 170,000 clones, with roughly nine tenths found just once. This sample was included in a study of T cell responses to AZD1222 COVID-19 vaccine. Study-wide findings and caveats: Mapped onto spike, vaccine-associated CD4 TCRs spanned it and were dominant at 160-218 and 743-854. Just five to seven people given AZD1222 tested seropositive at baseline.

V lost 4 bases and J lost 0, with 13 bases in between. Germline CDR1 reads KGHSH; CDR2 reads LQKENI. The CDR3 has 16 residues. The V call is TRBV18, the J call TRBJ1-3, with D hard to call. The TCR was taken from an adult in good health. Sequences were derived from peripheral blood, sampled on day 0 of AZD1222 vaccination. CDR3 DNA sequence: TGTGCCAGCTCACTTCCACCACTGAGCTCTGGAAACACCATATATTTT. This translates into CASSLPPLSSGNTIYF. The full variable domain, rest sourced from reference TRBV18 and TRBJ1-3, is NAGVMQNPRHLVRRRGQEARLRCSPMKGHSHVYWYRQLPEEGLKFMVYLQKENIIDESGMPKERFSAEFPKEGPSILRIQQVVRGDSAAYFCASSLPPLSSGNTIYFGEGSWLTVV.